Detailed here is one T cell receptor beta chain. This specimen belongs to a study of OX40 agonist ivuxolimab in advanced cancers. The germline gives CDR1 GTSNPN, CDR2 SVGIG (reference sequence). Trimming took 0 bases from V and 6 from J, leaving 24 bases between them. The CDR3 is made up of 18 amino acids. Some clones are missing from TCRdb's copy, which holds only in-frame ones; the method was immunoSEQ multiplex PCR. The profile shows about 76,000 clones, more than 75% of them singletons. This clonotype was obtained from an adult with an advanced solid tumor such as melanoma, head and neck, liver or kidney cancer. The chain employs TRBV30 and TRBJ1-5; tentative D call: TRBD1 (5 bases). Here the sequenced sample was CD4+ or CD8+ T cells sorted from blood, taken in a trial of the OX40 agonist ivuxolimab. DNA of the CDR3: TGTGCCTGGAGTGTACCCCTCGGGGCCCTCAACGTGGGTCAGCCCCAGCATTTT. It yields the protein CAWSVPLGALNVGQPQHF.